These 28 T cell receptor beta chains came from one sample sequenced in a study of blood T cells in healthy people across ages. With a J-beta primer mix and a sample-barcoded 5' primer, a second PCR ran roughly 6 to 12 cycles. TCRdb itself ran the 5' RACE reads through MiXCR, one entry per CDR3 protein. The table has fewer than 950,000 distinct CDR3 sequences, about 48% seen once; the top ten hold about two fifths. Sequencing input: blood. The source of these receptors is an elderly man in good health.

This clonotype was counted a few times. This chain joins TRBV20-1 and TRBJ2-5; weak D call: TRBD1 (5 bases). This CDR3 spans 14 amino acids. The germline CDR1 and CDR2 sequences are DFQATT and SNEGSKA (reference sequence). Between the trimmed V and J ends, which lost 7 bases and 1 base, there was a span of 16 bases. CDR3 protein: CSVFPDSSQETQYF. In DNA, the CDR3 is TGCAGTGTTTTTCCTGACAGCTCCCAAGAGACCCAGTACTTC.

The V gene is TRBV20-1, the J gene TRBJ2-7; D remains ambiguous. Trimming removed 0 bases from V and 0 bases from J, with 9 bases in between. The CDR3 has 14 residues. Per germline, CDR1 DFQATT and CDR2 SNEGSKA (reference sequence). This CDR3 is CSARDGYPSYEQYF. In DNA form, the CDR3 reads TGCAGTGCTAGAGATGGCTACCCCTCCTACGAGCAGTACTTC.

This clonotype was detected only a few times. This chain connects TRBV15 to TRBJ2-5, with D unclear. There are 12 residues in the CDR3. Per germline, CDR1 LNHNV and CDR2 YYDKDF (reference sequence). V dropped 1 base and J dropped 2 bases, with 2 bases sitting between them. The CDR3 sequence: CATSRGQETQYF. The DNA for the CDR3 is TGTGCCACCAGCAGAGGACAAGAGACCCAGTACTTC.

The genes are TRBV6-2 or TRBV6-3 and TRBJ1-5, with D possibly TRBD1 on 5 matching bases. CDR1 MNHEY and CDR2 SVGEGT come from the germline V gene. The CDR3 runs to 13 residues. Trimming removed 7 bases from V and 6 bases from J, with 13 bases in between. This CDR3 reads CASMGTVRQPQHF. The CDR3 region has the DNA TGTGCCAGCATGGGGACCGTACGTCAGCCCCAGCATTTT.

The chain couples TRBV12-3 or TRBV12-4 to TRBJ2-3; 9 nucleotides match TRBD2. The CDR3 contains 16 residues. The V and J ends lost 4 bases and 2 bases, in that order; junction bases with no gene match: 7. The DNA for the CDR3 is TGTGCCAGCAGTTCAACCCGACTAGCGGCCACAGATACGCAGTATTTT. This sequence encodes CASSSTRLAATDTQYF.

The chain uses TRBV29-1 and TRBJ2-3; TRBD2 matches 7 bases. This CDR3 spans 11 amino acids. Per germline, CDR1 SQVTM and CDR2 ANQGSEA. The V and J ends lost 7 bases and 14 bases, in that order; junction bases with no gene match: 12. As DNA, the CDR3 is TGCAGCGGGGTTAGCGGGCAATACGCGTATTTT. Protein sequence: CSGVSGQYAYF.

V usage is TRBV4-1 and J usage is TRBJ2-7; possibly TRBD2 for D (5 bases). Trimming took off 6 bases at V and 7 bases at J, with 22 bases between the two ends. Per the germline V gene, CDR1 is MGHRA and CDR2 is YSYEKL. This CDR3 is 15 amino acids long. This CDR3 reads CASRNVRTGDREQYF. Here the CDR3 DNA reads TGCGCCAGCAGGAATGTTAGGACTGGGGATCGGGAGCAGTACTTC.

The CDR3 spells CASSLGKTGWTNEKLFF. CDR3 DNA: TGTGCCAGCAGTCTTGGGAAGACAGGGTGGACTAATGAAAAACTGTTTTTT. The chain carries TRBV21-1 and TRBJ1-4; TRBD1, the D gene given by the table, was not confirmed from the DNA. TRBV21-1 is recorded as a pseudogene. This CDR3 has 17 residues.

This clonotype was counted ten times or more. The rearrangement joins TRBV29-1 to TRBJ2-7; a possible D gene is TRBD1 (6 bases). Between the trimmed V and J ends, which lost 4 bases and 4 bases, there was a span of 20 bases. The CDR3 sequence is 15 residues long. Looked up from germline, CDR1 is SQVTM and CDR2 is ANQGSEA. CDR3 nucleotide sequence: TGCAGCGTTGTCAGGGGTCCGGGTTCTATGTACGAGCAGTACTTC. Protein product: CSVVRGPGSMYEQYF.

V gene TRBV10-2 combines with J gene TRBJ2-3; 8 bases are a match to TRBD1. Germline values: CDR1 WSHSY, CDR2 SAAADI. V trimming: 6 bases; J trimming: 2 bases; junction bases outside the gene matches: 7. The CDR3 loop spans 15 amino acids. CDR3 coding DNA: TGCGCCAGCAGATCCCGGGACAGGCACACAGATACGCAGTATTTT. Encoded protein: CASRSRDRHTDTQYF.

The chain links TRBV15 to TRBJ2-1; 7 nucleotides agree with TRBD2. V was clipped by 5 bases and J by 4 bases; unmatched bases: 5. The CDR3 loop spans 14 amino acids. Germline V lookup: CDR1 LNHNV, CDR2 YYDKDF (reference sequence). CDR3 amino acids: CATSGQRGYNEQFF. The CDR3, as DNA: TGTGCCACCAGCGGCCAGCGGGGTTACAATGAGCAGTTCTTC.

The chain combines TRBV14 with TRBJ2-1, with 7 bases identical to TRBD2. Per the germline V gene, CDR1 is SGHDN and CDR2 is FVKESK. V lost 0 bases and J lost 4; bases outside the gene matches: 3. This CDR3 region has 15 residues. The CDR3 region has the DNA TGTGCCAGCAGCCAAGATCTAGCGGAGTACAATGAGCAGTTCTTC. Protein product: CASSQDLAEYNEQFF.

The J gene is TRBJ1-2, the V gene TRBV29-1; 7 positions match TRBD1. Germline V gives CDR1 SQVTM, CDR2 ANQGSEA. With 6 bases clipped from V and 2 bases from J, the junction kept 6 bases outside the gene matches. CDR3 length: 13 residues. CDR3 loop: CSVAPQGNYGYTF. The CDR3 DNA reads TGCAGCGTGGCACCACAGGGGAACTATGGCTACACCTTC.

The chain joins TRBV24-1 to TRBJ2-5; 10 nucleotides align to TRBD2. This CDR3 region has 16 residues. V dropped 3 bases and J dropped 11; count of bases not matched to a gene: 14. Germline V gene data show CDR1 as KGHDR and CDR2 as SFDVKD. As DNA, the CDR3 is TGTGCCACCAGTGATCAGCGGGAGGGCCGTATCAATGAGCAGTACTTC. Protein sequence: CATSDQREGRINEQYF.

The rearrangement uses TRBV7-9 and TRBJ2-4, with D perhaps matching TRBD2 (6 bases). The end of the DNA fits TRBJ2-7 better, so the J call may be wrong. The CDR3 has 15 amino acids. Looked up from germline, CDR1 is SEHNR and CDR2 is FQNEAQ (reference sequence). CDR3 sequence: CASSSLTGAVTEQYF. The CDR3 region has the DNA TGTGCCAGCAGCTCACTAACGGGAGCGGTAACCGAGCAGTACTTC.

This clonotype has just a few counts. The rearrangement joins TRBV12-3 or TRBV12-4 to TRBJ2-1; maybe TRBD1 (6 bases). Trimming took off 4 bases at V and 2 bases at J, with 15 bases between the two ends. The CDR3 is made up of 16 amino acids. The CDR3 spells CASSWAGAGPYNEQFF. The DNA of the CDR3 is TGTGCCAGCAGTTGGGCAGGGGCGGGTCCCTACAATGAGCAGTTCTTC.

This clonotype was counted a few times. The chain is built from TRBV27 and TRBJ2-5; D may be TRBD2 (6 bases). CDR3 length: 14 amino acids. Germline lookup yields CDR1 MNHEY and CDR2 SMNVEV (reference sequence). V shed 7 bases and J shed 7 bases, with 19 bases lying between them. Written as DNA, the CDR3 is TGTGCCAGCACCCTGCAACCGGGAGTGGGGACCCAGTACTTC. Translating gives CASTLQPGVGTQYF.

The chain carries TRBV6-5 and TRBJ2-7, with D tentatively TRBD1 (6 bases). Germline CDR1 reads MNHEY; CDR2 reads SVGAGI. Trimming stripped 2 bases from V and 2 bases from J, with 25 bases between. The CDR3 length is 19 residues. In nucleotides, the CDR3 is TGTGCCAGCAGTTACCCGAGTTCTCGGGGCACAGGGAGTACCTACGAGCAGTACTTC. This translates into CASSYPSSRGTGSTYEQYF.

In its sample, this clonotype was seen many times. This chain links TRBV7-3 with TRBJ2-3; TRBD2 agrees at 7 bases. The CDR3 has 13 amino acids. J was trimmed by 1 base and V by 6 bases; bases with no gene match: 1. CDR1 is SGHTA, CDR2 FQGTGA, per germline. DNA for the CDR3: TGTGCCAGCAGTCGGGGGGGCACAGATACGCAGTATTTT. It yields the protein CASSRGGTDTQYF.

The CDR3 DNA is TGCAGCGCCTGGAAGGGAGGGGGTTGGACCGGGGAGCTGTTTTTT. This gives the protein CSAWKGGGWTGELFF. The genes are TRBV29-1 and TRBJ2-2, with D possibly TRBD2 on 7 matching bases. Germline V gives CDR1 SQVTM, CDR2 ANQGSEA. The CDR3 is 15 amino acids. Trimming took off 7 bases at V and 5 bases at J, with 20 bases between the two ends.

The chain couples TRBV27 to TRBJ2-5; 7 bases line up with TRBD2. This CDR3 comprises 13 residues. V was clipped by 6 bases and J by 11 bases; unmatched bases: 12. Germline CDR1 and CDR2: MNHEY and SMNVEV (reference sequence). CDR3 DNA: TGTGCCAGCAGCCGGACTAGGTCGAATGAGCAGTACTTC. Translation gives CASSRTRSNEQYF.

V and J are TRBV19 and TRBJ1-6; D not resolved. The V and J ends lost 4 bases and 12 bases respectively, with 10 bases between them. The CDR3 has 12 amino acids. Looked up from germline, CDR1 is LNHDA and CDR2 is SQIVND (reference sequence). DNA for the CDR3: TGTGCCAGTAGTACGTCCGGAGGACCCCTCCACTTT. As protein: CASSTSGGPLHF.

The chain uses TRBV4-1 and TRBJ2-2; 7 bases match TRBD1. CDR3 length equals 14 residues. Germline loops: CDR1 MGHRA, CDR2 YSYEKL. The trim removed 4 bases at V and 7 bases at J, leaving 6 bases unmatched. The CDR3 reads CASSPQQGLGELFF. For the CDR3, the DNA is TGCGCCAGCAGCCCCCAACAGGGGCTCGGGGAGCTGTTTTTT.

The gene calls are TRBV18 and TRBJ1-2, with D possibly matching TRBD1 (6 bases). V shed 5 bases and J shed 10 bases, with 17 bases lying between them. The CDR3 loop spans 13 amino acids. Germline V lookup: CDR1 KGHSH, CDR2 LQKENI. The CDR3 region is CASSEQQGFDYTF. The CDR3 coding sequence is TGTGCCAGCTCAGAGCAACAGGGTTTCGACTACACCTTC.

V and J are TRBV24-1 and TRBJ2-5, with D tentatively TRBD1 (6 bases). V lost 6 bases and J 5 bases, leaving 18 bases between the germline ends. There are 15 residues in the CDR3. The germline gives CDR1 KGHDR, CDR2 SFDVKD. The CDR3 loop reads CATSLRRGSQETQYF. Written as DNA, the CDR3 is TGTGCCACCAGTCTACGCAGGGGATCTCAGGAGACCCAGTACTTC.

The chain links TRBV25-1 to TRBJ2-3; 7 bases are a match to TRBD2. There are 18 residues in the CDR3. V trimming: 6 bases; J trimming: 2 bases; junction bases outside the gene matches: 17. In germline, CDR1 is MGHDK, CDR2 SYGVNS. In nucleotides, the CDR3 is TGTGCCAGCAGGCTCTTCGGGTTCCCGCGGGGGAACACAGATACGCAGTATTTT. It translates to CASRLFGFPRGNTDTQYF. The variable domain in full, with the rest retrieved from reference TRBV25-1 and TRBJ2-3, is EADIYQTPRYLVIGTGKKITLECSQTMGHDKMYWYQQDPGMELHLIHYSYGVNSTEKGDLSSESTVSRIRTEHFPLTLESARPSHTSQYLCASRLFGFPRGNTDTQYFGPGTRLTVL.

The genes are TRBV3-1 and TRBJ2-1, with TRBD2 matching 11 bases. The CDR3 runs to 16 residues. Germline V lookup: CDR1 LGHDT, CDR2 YNNKEL (reference sequence). With 2 bases clipped from V and 5 bases from J, the junction kept 5 bases outside the gene matches. In DNA form, the CDR3 reads TGTGCCAGCAGCCAAACACTAGCGGGGGCGAACAATGAGCAGTTCTTC. Encoded protein: CASSQTLAGANNEQFF.

The chain employs TRBV20-1 and TRBJ2-3; 14 bases agree with TRBD2. The CDR3 is 17 amino acids. The junction had 8 bases not matched to a gene; V was cut back by 2 bases and J by 4 bases. CDR1 is DFQATT, CDR2 SNEGSKA, per germline (reference sequence). The CDR3 nucleotides read TGCAGTGCTAGATCCCCTTCGACTAGCGGGAGGGCAGATACGCAGTATTTT. As protein: CSARSPSTSGRADTQYF.